The entry that follows covers one TCR beta chain sequence. What it recognizes is unknown. The record originates from a study of cytomegalovirus exposure and HLA in healthy donors. This CDR3 has 12 residues. Germline V gives CDR1 SGHDN, CDR2 FVKESK. V lost 4 bases and J lost 4, with 7 bases in between. PCR was performed using 60 Vbeta and 13 Jbeta primers. Method: immunoSEQ multiplex PCR; TCRdb's copy keeps in-frame clones and lacks some. The sample has some 140,000 clones; 60% to 85% are singletons. Overall study results and limits: Within an earlier analysis, most TCR beta V segments proved productive either about 90% or about 30% of the time.

This rearrangement joins TRBV14 to TRBJ1-2, with a possible D match to TRBD1 (5 bases). The material sequenced was PBMCs. The clonotype comes from a male donor in good health and CMV-seropositive. CDR3 residues: CASSPQGYGYTF. CDR3 sequence (DNA): TGTGCCAGCAGCCCGCAGGGCTATGGCTACACCTTC.